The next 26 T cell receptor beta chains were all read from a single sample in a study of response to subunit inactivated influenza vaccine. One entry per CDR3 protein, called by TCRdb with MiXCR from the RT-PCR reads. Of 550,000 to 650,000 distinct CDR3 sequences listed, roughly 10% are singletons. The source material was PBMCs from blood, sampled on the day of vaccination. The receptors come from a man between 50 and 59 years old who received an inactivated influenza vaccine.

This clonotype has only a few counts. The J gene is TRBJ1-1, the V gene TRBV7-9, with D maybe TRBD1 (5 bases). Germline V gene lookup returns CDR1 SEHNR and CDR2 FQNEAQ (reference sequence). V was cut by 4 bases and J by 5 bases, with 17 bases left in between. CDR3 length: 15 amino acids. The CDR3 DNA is TGTGCCAGCAGCTCCGGACGAATTGGGGGGACTGAAGCTTTCTTT. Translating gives CASSSGRIGGTEAFF.

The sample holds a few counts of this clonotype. Written as DNA, the CDR3 is TGTGCCAGCAGGTCAGAAGAAGGGGAAGCTTTCTTT. Protein product: CASRSEEGEAFF. The V call is TRBV3-1, the J call TRBJ1-1; D is uncertain. Germline CDR1 and CDR2: LGHDT and YNNKEL (reference sequence). Trimming pared 6 bases from V and 8 bases from J, leaving 13 bases between. The CDR3 totals 12 residues.

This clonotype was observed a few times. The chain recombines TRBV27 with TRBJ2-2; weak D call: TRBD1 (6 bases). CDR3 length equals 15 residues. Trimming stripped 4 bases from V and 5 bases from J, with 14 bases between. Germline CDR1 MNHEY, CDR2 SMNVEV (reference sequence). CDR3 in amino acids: CASSSLGDRTGELFF. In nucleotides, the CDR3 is TGTGCCAGCAGTTCGCTGGGCGACAGGACCGGGGAGCTGTTTTTT.

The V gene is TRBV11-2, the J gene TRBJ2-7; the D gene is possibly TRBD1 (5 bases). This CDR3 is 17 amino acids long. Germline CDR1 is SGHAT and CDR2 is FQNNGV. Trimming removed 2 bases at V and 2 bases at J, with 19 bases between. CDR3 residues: CASSLYALAAGTYEQYF. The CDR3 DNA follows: TGTGCCAGCAGCTTATACGCGCTCGCGGCAGGGACCTACGAGCAGTACTTC.

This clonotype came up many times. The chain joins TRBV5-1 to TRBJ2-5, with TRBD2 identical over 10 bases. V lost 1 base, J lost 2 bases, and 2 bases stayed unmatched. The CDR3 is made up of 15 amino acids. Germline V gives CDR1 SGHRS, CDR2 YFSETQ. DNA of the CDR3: TGCGCCAGCAGCTTGACTAGCGGGACACAAGAGACCCAGTACTTC. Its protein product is CASSLTSGTQETQYF.

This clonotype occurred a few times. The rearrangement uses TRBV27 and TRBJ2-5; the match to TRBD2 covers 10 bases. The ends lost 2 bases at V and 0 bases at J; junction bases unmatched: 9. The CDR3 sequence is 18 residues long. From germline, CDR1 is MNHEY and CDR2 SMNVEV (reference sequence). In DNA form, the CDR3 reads TGTGCCAGCAGTTTAAAGAACCCTAGCGGGAGTTACCAAGAGACCCAGTACTTC. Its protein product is CASSLKNPSGSYQETQYF.

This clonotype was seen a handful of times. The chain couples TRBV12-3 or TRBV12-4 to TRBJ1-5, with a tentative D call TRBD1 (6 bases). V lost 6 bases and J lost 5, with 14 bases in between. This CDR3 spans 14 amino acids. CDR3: CASRRLGAHQPQHF. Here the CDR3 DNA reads TGTGCCAGCAGAAGGCTGGGGGCTCATCAGCCCCAGCATTTT.

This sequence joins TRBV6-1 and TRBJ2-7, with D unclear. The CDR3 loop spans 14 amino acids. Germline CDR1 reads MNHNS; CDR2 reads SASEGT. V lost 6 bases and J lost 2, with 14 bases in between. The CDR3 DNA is TGTGCCAGCAGCGTAACAGCGACGACCTACGAGCAGTACTTC. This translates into CASSVTATTYEQYF.

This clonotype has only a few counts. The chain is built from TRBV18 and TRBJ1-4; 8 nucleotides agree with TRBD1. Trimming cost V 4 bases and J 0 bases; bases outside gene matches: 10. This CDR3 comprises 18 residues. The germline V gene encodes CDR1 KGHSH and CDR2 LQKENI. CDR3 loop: CASSLDRTGLSTNEKLFF. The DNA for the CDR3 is TGTGCCAGCTCACTCGACCGGACAGGGCTTTCAACTAATGAAAAACTGTTTTTT. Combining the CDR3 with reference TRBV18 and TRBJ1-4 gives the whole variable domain NAGVMQNPRHLVRRRGQEARLRCSPMKGHSHVYWYRQLPEEGLKFMVYLQKENIIDESGMPKERFSAEFPKEGPSILRIQQVVRGDSAAYFCASSLDRTGLSTNEKLFFGSGTQLSVL.

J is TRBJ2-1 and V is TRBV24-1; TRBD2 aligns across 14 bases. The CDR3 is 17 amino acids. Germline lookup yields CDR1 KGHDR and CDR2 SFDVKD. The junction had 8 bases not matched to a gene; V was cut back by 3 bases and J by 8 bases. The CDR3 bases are TGTGCCACCAGTGATCCTGGACTAGCGGGAGGTAAGGATGAGCAGTTCTTC. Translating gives CATSDPGLAGGKDEQFF.

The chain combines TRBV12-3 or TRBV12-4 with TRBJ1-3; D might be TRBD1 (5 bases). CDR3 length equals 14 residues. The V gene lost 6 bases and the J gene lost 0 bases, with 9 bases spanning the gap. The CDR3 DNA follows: TGTGCCAGCAGCCGAGGGGTCTCTGGAAACACCATATATTTT. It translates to CASSRGVSGNTIYF.

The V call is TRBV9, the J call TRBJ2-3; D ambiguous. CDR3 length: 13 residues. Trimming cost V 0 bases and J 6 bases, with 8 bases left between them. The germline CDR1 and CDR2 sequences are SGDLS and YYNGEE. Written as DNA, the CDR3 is TGTGCCAGCAGCGTAGGCTTCCGGGATACGCAGTATTTT. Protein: CASSVGFRDTQYF. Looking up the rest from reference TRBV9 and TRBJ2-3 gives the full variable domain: DSGVTQTPKHLITATGQRVTLRCSPRSGDLSVYWYQQSLDQGLQFLIQYYNGEERAKGNILERFSAQQFPDLHSELNLSSLELGDSALYFCASSVGFRDTQYFGPGTRLTVL.

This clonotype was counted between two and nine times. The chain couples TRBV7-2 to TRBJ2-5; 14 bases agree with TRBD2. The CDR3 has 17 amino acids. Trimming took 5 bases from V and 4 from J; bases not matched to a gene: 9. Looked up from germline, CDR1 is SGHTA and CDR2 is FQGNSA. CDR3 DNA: TGTGCCAGCAGCACGACTAGCGGGAGGGCCTGGGGAGAGACCCAGTACTTC. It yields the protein CASSTTSGRAWGETQYF.

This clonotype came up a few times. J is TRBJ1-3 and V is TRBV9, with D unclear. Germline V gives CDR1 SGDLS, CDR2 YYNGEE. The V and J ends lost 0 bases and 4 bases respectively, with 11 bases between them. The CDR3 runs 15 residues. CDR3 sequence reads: CASSVGTVGGNTIYF. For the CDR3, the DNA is TGTGCCAGCAGCGTAGGGACCGTCGGGGGAAACACCATATATTTT.

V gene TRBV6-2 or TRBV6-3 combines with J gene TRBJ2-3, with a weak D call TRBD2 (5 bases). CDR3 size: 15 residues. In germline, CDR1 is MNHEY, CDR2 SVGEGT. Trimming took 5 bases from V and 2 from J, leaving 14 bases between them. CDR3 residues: CASSDHGVSTDTQYF. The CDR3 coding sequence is TGTGCCAGCAGTGATCACGGGGTCTCCACAGATACGCAGTATTTT.

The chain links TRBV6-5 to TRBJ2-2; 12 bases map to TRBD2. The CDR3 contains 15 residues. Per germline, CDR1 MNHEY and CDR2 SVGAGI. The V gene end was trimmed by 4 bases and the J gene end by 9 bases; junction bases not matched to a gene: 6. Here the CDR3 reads CASSFTSGGLRELFF. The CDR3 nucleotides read TGTGCCAGCAGTTTTACTAGCGGGGGGTTGAGGGAGCTGTTTTTT.

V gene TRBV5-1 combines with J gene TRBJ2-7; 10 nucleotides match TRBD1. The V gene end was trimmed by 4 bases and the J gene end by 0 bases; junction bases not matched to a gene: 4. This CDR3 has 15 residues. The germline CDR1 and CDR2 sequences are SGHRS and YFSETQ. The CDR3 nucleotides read TGCGCCAGCAGCCCGGACAGGGGGGGCTCCTACGAGCAGTACTTC. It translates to CASSPDRGGSYEQYF.

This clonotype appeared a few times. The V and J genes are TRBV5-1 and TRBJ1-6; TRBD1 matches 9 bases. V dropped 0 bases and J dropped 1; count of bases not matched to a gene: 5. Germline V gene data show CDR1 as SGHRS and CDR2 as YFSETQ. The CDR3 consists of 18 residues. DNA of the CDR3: TGCGCCAGCAGCTTGGTGGGACAGGGCAGATCCTATAATTCACCCCTCCACTTT. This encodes CASSLVGQGRSYNSPLHF. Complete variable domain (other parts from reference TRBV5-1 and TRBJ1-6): KAGVTQTPRYLIKTRGQQVTLSCSPISGHRSVSWYQQTPGQGLQFLFEYFSETQRNKGNFPGRFSGRQFSNSRSEMNVSTLELGDSALYLCASSLVGQGRSYNSPLHFGNGTRLTVT.

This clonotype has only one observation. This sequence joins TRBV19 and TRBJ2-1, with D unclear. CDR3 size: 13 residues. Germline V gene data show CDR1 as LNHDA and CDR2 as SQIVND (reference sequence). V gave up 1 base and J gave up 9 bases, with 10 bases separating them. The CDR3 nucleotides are TGTGCCAGTAGTATAGCCTCCCGGATTGAGCAGTTCTTC. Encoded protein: CASSIASRIEQFF. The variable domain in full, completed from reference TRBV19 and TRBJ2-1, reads DGGITQSPKYLFRKEGQNVTLSCEQNLNHDAMYWYRQDPGQGLRLIYYSQIVNDFQKGDIAEGYSVSREKKESFPLTVTSAQKNPTAFYLCASSIASRIEQFFGPGTRLTVL.

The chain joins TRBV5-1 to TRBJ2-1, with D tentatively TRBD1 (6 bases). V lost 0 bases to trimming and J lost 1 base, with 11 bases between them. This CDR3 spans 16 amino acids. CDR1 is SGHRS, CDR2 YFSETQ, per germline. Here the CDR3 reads CASSLGDRPSYNEQFF. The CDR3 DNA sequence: TGCGCCAGCAGCTTGGGTGACAGGCCTTCCTACAATGAGCAGTTCTTC.

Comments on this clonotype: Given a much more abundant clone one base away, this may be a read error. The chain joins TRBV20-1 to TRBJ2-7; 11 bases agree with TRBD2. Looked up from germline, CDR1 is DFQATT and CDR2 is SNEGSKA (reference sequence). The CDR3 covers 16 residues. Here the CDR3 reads CCARDLGSGGAYEQYF. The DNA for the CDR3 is TGCTGTGCTAGAGATCTCGGTAGCGGGGGGGCCTACGAGCAGTACTTC.

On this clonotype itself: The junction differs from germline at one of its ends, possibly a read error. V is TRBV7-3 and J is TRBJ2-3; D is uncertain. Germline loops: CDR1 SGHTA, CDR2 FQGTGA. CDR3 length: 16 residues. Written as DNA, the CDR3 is TGTGCCTGCAGCTTAAGAGGCGTCGCTAGCACAGATACGCAGTATTTT. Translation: CACSLRGVASTDTQYF.

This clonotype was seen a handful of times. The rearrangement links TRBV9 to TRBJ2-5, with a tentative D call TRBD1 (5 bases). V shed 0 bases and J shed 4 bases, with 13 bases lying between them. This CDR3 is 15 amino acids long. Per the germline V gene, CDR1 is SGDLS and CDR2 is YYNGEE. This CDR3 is CASSVDPIRAETQYF. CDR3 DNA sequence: TGTGCCAGCAGCGTAGATCCGATCAGGGCAGAGACCCAGTACTTC.

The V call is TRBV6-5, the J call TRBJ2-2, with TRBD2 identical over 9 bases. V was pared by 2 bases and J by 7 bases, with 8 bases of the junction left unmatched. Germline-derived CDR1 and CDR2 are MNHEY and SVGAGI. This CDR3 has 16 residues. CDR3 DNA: TGTGCCAGCAGTTACGCCCCTAGCGGGGACGGCGGGGAGCTGTTTTTT. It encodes CASSYAPSGDGGELFF.

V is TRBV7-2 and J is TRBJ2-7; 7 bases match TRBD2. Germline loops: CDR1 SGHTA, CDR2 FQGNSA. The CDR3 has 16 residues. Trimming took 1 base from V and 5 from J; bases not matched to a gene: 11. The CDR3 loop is CASSLGRSAGSHEQYF. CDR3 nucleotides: TGTGCCAGCAGCTTAGGAAGGTCAGCGGGAAGTCACGAGCAGTACTTC.

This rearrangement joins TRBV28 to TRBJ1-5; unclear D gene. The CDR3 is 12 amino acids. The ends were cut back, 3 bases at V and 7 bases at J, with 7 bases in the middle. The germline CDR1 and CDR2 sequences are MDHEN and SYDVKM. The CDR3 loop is CASSLPRQPQHF. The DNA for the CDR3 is TGTGCCAGCAGTTTGCCCCGACAGCCCCAGCATTTT.